Given below is one T cell receptor beta chain in context. Its antigen is still unknown. No base qualities exist here, and no much larger clone lies one base off it. The record originates from a study of memory CD4+ T cells and cytomegalovirus serostatus (dated by TCRdb to the late 2010s). For the wider study: The cohort included around 35 healthy adults from Belgium, of whom 9 were CMV seropositive and 24 were CMV seronegative. The study sequenced CD4+ memory TCRbeta repertoires of a Belgian cohort with known cytomegalovirus serostatus to replicate a published TCR-based CMV serostatus classifier.

Single viable CD3+CD4+CD8-CD45RO+ cells were sorted as memory CD4+ T cells on a FACSAria II. CMV serostatus was determined with a Roche Elecsys assay detecting serum IgG against CMV pp150, pp28, p38 and p52. Following thawing, total CD4+ T cells were enriched through positive selection using CD4 magnetic microbeads. The samples came from a different study that was designed specifically to examine the CD4+ T cell memory repertoire. Peripheral blood mononuclear cells were isolated and cryopreserved following standard operating procedures; serum was stored at -80 °C. CD3-PerCP (BW264/56), CD4-APC (RPA-T4), CD45RO-PE (UCHT1) and CD8-Pacific Orange (3B5) antibodies were used for staining, and non-viable cells were excluded with Sytox blue. The CDR3, from cysteine to phenylalanine, totals 16 residues. The retained sequence is limited to the CDR3, 48 bases, with the frame set at the first base. As encoded in the germline V gene, CDR1 is SGHTA while CDR2 is FQGTGA. Trimming costs V 5 bases and J 5 bases, and their ends lie 21 bases apart.

The full study reports these points: Unlike the original study, which covered naive and memory CD4+ and CD8+ populations, the Belgian study sequenced only CD4+CD45RO+ memory cells. Among the 150 to 200 previously reported CMV-associated TCRbeta sequences, approximately 70 showed up in the CD4+ memory repertoires, with each one found in between one and five individuals. Results were interpreted as suggesting that the CMV-associated TCR signature is largely present in the CD4+ memory repertoire. CMV serostatus prediction reached a median bootstrapped AUC of 0.95 with the original framework and just under 0.92 with a US-trained random forest. On the Belgian cohort, the classifier based on the original framework reached a median bootstrapped AUC of about 0.96, with a 95% CI of 0.76-1.00.

Genomic DNA was extracted from sorted cells with the Quick-DNA Microprep Kit. Amplification of TCRbeta DNA was done with the immunoSEQ hsTCRbeta kit, following the protocol from the manufacturer. TCRbeta libraries were sequenced on an Illumina MiSeq instrument. On the authors' methods: Removing out-of-frame sequences left fewer than 2.5 million distinct TCRbeta sequences, an average of around 62,000 per individual. Each individual was scored according to the count of some 160 previously reported CMV-associated TCRbeta sequences and the total productive distinct TCRbeta count. A beta-binomial model was reimplemented in Python, and scikit-learn random forests with default parameters were trained on data from the US cohort. Classifier performance on the Belgian cohort was summarized as median AUC with percentile confidence intervals over 10,000 bootstrap iterations. In its TCRdb copy, this immuneACCESS table keeps in-frame sequences only and misses some clones. Where compared with another copy, unresolved V genes explain less than half of these, and the others have no known cause. D and trimming come from the DNA, and the V and J calls and clone size come from that table. The sample has roughly 50,000 clones on record, more than 70% of them singletons. The ten largest clonotypes hold around 0.5% of the sample.

The sample taken for sequencing was memory CD4+ T cells from blood. This clonotype originated in an adult in good health and CMV-seronegative. Some clones in this sample may be carry-over from other donors' samples. Recombination linked TRBV7-3 to TRBJ2-5; no D gene is confidently identified. The CDR3 reads as follows: CASSPGPTDLSETQYF. The nucleotides are TGTGCCAGCAGCCCAGGCCCGACTGATCTTTCGGAGACCCAGTACTTC.